This TCR beta chain was identified during a study of blood T cell repertoires in COVID-19. Study details: Sites across the United States, Italy and Spain contributed samples from acute and convalescent COVID-19. Sample material is recorded as cDNA or gDNA derived from T cells, B-cell-depleted T cells, or PBMCs.

Produced via immunoSEQ multiplex PCR; TCRdb's table is partial and in-frame only. This sample has 35,000 to 45,000 clones, with over 65% found just once. V was clipped by 8 bases and J by 3 bases, with 18 bases between them. The germline CDR1 and CDR2 sequences are ENHRY and SYGVKD. This CDR3 has 15 residues. The sequenced material came from peripheral blood. This sequence originates from a man older than 75 with acute or convalescent COVID-19. The V gene is TRBV10-3, the J gene TRBJ2-3; D might be TRBD2 (6 bases). CDR3 residues: CAISPRGGGTDTQYF. In nucleotides, the CDR3 is TGTGCCATCTCTCCAAGGGGAGGAGGTACAGATACGCAGTATTTT.